This TCR beta chain was observed in a study of spatial heterogeneity in lung cancer. TCRdb re-derived calls from the 5' RACE reads in MiXCR, one entry per CDR3 protein. The table lists 45,000 to 55,000 distinct CDR3 sequences, over 4.5% of them singletons. Time point in this sample: sample taken at primary tumor resection. Sequencing covered unsorted whole RNA taken from tumor, nontumor lung or frozen PBMC. The germline CDR1 and CDR2 sequences are MNHEY and SVGEGT. Trimming cost V 0 bases and J 1 base, with 4 bases left between them. The CDR3 extends over 13 amino acids. This specimen consisted of PBMCs, obtained at surgery. V and J are TRBV6-2 or TRBV6-3 and TRBJ2-7; D is ambiguous. This sequence was found in a male donor with early-stage non-small cell lung cancer. The CDR3 DNA reads as TGTGCCAGCAGTTACTCCCTATCCTACGAGCAGTACTTC. It translates to CASSYSLSYEQYF.